The 25 T cell receptor beta chains below come from one sample, sequenced in a study of blood T cell repertoires in COVID-19. Only in-frame clones appear in the TCRdb table, and some are missing; sequencing was by immunoSEQ multiplex PCR. The sample yields 150,000 to 200,000 clones, about 80% seen once. Specimen: peripheral blood. Receptor source: a human donor with acute or convalescent COVID-19. The donor label of this sample is uncertain.

The rearrangement joins TRBV5-1 to TRBJ2-1, with 9 nucleotides matching TRBD1. There are 15 residues in the CDR3. The germline V gene encodes CDR1 SGHRS and CDR2 YFSETQ. V lost 2 bases to trimming and J lost 4 bases; unmatched junction nucleotides: 4. The CDR3 loop is CASSFSGQGYNEQFF. The CDR3 region has the DNA TGCGCCAGCAGCTTTTCGGGACAGGGTTACAATGAGCAGTTCTTC.

This clone was seen only a few times. The J gene is TRBJ1-3, the V gene TRBV19; weak D call: TRBD1 (6 bases). The CDR3 sequence is 15 residues long. Between the trimmed V and J ends, which lost 9 bases and 0 bases, there was a span of 15 bases. The V gene's germline CDR1 is LNHDA and CDR2 SQIVND (reference sequence). CDR3 sequence (DNA): TGTGCCAGCCGCCCGGGAGGGGGCTCTGGAAACACCATATATTTT. This encodes CASRPGGGSGNTIYF. Together with reference TRBV19 and TRBJ1-3, the CDR3 gives the full variable domain: DGGITQSPKYLFRKEGQNVTLSCEQNLNHDAMYWYRQDPGQGLRLIYYSQIVNDFQKGDIAEGYSVSREKKESFPLTVTSAQKNPTAFYLCASRPGGGSGNTIYFGEGSWLTVV.

The rearrangement uses TRBV6-5 and TRBJ1-1; D might be TRBD1 (5 bases). CDR3 size: 14 residues. V lost 5 bases, J lost 1 base, and 11 bases lay in between. Germline assignment: CDR1 MNHEY and CDR2 SVGAGI. The CDR3: CASSQQGANTEAFF. The CDR3 bases are TGTGCCAGCAGTCAGCAGGGTGCGAACACTGAAGCTTTCTTT.

This sequence joins TRBV5-1 and TRBJ1-6, with TRBD1 as a possible D gene (6 bases). V lost 1 base to trimming and J lost 7 bases, with 18 bases between them. Per the germline V gene, CDR1 is SGHRS and CDR2 is YFSETQ. CDR3 length: 17 residues. CDR3 residues: CASSLQGYPPQNSPLHF. CDR3 nucleotide sequence: TGCGCCAGCAGCTTGCAGGGGTATCCTCCCCAAAATTCACCCCTCCACTTT.

The chain is built from TRBV6-6 and TRBJ2-2, with TRBD1 matching over 7 bases. Trimming took 6 bases from V and 1 from J; bases not matched to a gene: 5. The CDR3 is made up of 15 amino acids. The V gene's germline CDR1 is MNHNY and CDR2 SVGAGI (reference sequence). The CDR3 nucleotides are TGTGCCAGCAGACCTGGACAGGAGAACACCGGGGAGCTGTTTTTT. Protein sequence: CASRPGQENTGELFF.

This clone appeared a single time. The chain couples TRBV28 to TRBJ1-1; D unresolved. Germline CDR1 MDHEN, CDR2 SYDVKM. CDR3 size: 13 residues. Deletions cut 5 bases from V and 8 bases from J, with 15 bases between. Here the CDR3 reads CASSTLGRSEAFF. As DNA, the CDR3 is TGTGCCAGCAGTACCCTAGGTAGGTCCGAAGCTTTCTTT. Complete variable domain (other parts from reference TRBV28 and TRBJ1-1): DVKVTQSSRYLVKRTGEKVFLECVQDMDHENMFWYRQDPGLGLRLIYFSYDVKMKEKGDIPEGYSVSREKKERFSLILESASTNQTSMYLCASSTLGRSEAFFGQGTRLTVV.

The chain joins TRBV21-1 to TRBJ1-6. TRBV21-1 is a pseudogene segment. The CDR3 sequence is 19 residues long. The CDR3 region is CASSKEKPLEGETSSPLHF. CDR3 coding DNA: TGTGCCAGCAGCAAAGAGAAACCCCTCGAGGGAGAAACGTCTTCACCCCTCCACTTT.

This chain uses TRBV29-1 with TRBJ1-1; D might be TRBD1 (6 bases). Germline lookup yields CDR1 SQVTM and CDR2 ANQGSEA. This CDR3 spans 15 amino acids. V lost 1 base and J lost 4, with 16 bases in between. The CDR3 sequence is CSVEAKGGSGTEAFF. CDR3 bases: TGCAGCGTTGAAGCTAAAGGGGGAAGTGGCACTGAAGCTTTCTTT.

The V gene is TRBV5-4, the J gene TRBJ2-2, with D perhaps matching TRBD1 (6 bases). CDR1 is SGHNT, CDR2 YYREEE, per germline (reference sequence). The CDR3 length is 16 residues. V lost 2 bases and J lost 0, with 11 bases in between. CDR3 DNA: TGTGCCAGCAGCTTTGATCAGGGGACGAACACCGGGGAGCTGTTTTTT. The encoded protein is CASSFDQGTNTGELFF.

The rearrangement joins TRBV24-1 to TRBJ1-1, with 7 bases aligning to TRBD1. Germline V gives CDR1 KGHDR, CDR2 SFDVKD. Trimming took 3 bases from V and 2 from J; bases not matched to a gene: 8. The CDR3 is 16 amino acids. The CDR3 DNA reads as TGTGCCACCAGTGATGGTCGGACAGGCTATAACACTGAAGCTTTCTTT. Protein product: CATSDGRTGYNTEAFF.

The chain joins TRBV6-6 to TRBJ2-1, with 7 bases fitting TRBD2. The ends lost 5 bases at V and 7 bases at J; junction bases unmatched: 17. The CDR3 extends over 17 amino acids. The germline V gene encodes CDR1 MNHNY and CDR2 SVGAGI (reference sequence). As DNA, the CDR3 is TGTGCCAGCAGTCCCACGTTGGGGCGGGGGACGCGGAATGAGCAGTTCTTC. The encoded protein is CASSPTLGRGTRNEQFF.

The CDR3 spells CASSPGRFPRITDTQYF. In DNA form, the CDR3 reads TGCGCCAGCAGCCCTGGGCGTTTCCCGAGAATCACAGATACGCAGTATTTT. The chain has TRBV5-1 and TRBJ2-3; no definite D call. The CDR3 covers 17 residues. CDR1 SGHRS and CDR2 YFSETQ come from the germline V gene. Trimming took 4 bases from V and 2 from J, leaving 20 bases between them. The entire variable domain, with the rest obtained from reference TRBV5-1 and TRBJ2-3, is as follows: KAGVTQTPRYLIKTRGQQVTLSCSPISGHRSVSWYQQTPGQGLQFLFEYFSETQRNKGNFPGRFSGRQFSNSRSEMNVSTLELGDSALYLCASSPGRFPRITDTQYFGPGTRLTVL.

V and J are TRBV20-1 and TRBJ2-7, with D perhaps TRBD2 (5 bases). The germline V gene encodes CDR1 DFQATT and CDR2 SNEGSKA (reference sequence). Deletions cut 3 bases from V and 4 bases from J, with 19 bases between. The CDR3 has 15 residues. CDR3 coding DNA: TGCAGTGCTAGTACGGCCCTCGAAGGGAGTTACGAGCAGTACTTC. This codes for CSASTALEGSYEQYF.

The V and J genes are TRBV4-1 and TRBJ1-2, with D unclear. This CDR3 is 13 amino acids long. Germline loops: CDR1 MGHRA, CDR2 YSYEKL. The germline V and J ends were trimmed by 3 bases and 2 bases, with 7 bases remaining between them. Here the CDR3 DNA reads TGCGCCAGCAGCCACCCATCAAACTATGGCTACACCTTC. Translated, it gives CASSHPSNYGYTF.

This chain joins TRBV11-2 and TRBJ2-7, with 7 bases lining up with TRBD1. The V and J ends lost 5 bases and 2 bases, in that order; junction bases with no gene match: 6. This CDR3 has 14 residues. Germline loops: CDR1 SGHAT, CDR2 FQNNGV. CDR3 sequence (DNA): TGTGCCAGCAGCACAGACAGGGACACCTACGAGCAGTACTTC. Its protein product is CASSTDRDTYEQYF.

J is TRBJ1-2 and V is TRBV19, with D hard to call. The ends were cut back, 10 bases at V and 4 bases at J, with 13 bases in the middle. This CDR3 comprises 12 residues. Germline CDR1 is LNHDA and CDR2 is SQIVND (reference sequence). The CDR3 loop reads CATGEGTYGYTF. CDR3 nucleotides: TGTGCCACCGGAGAGGGAACCTATGGCTACACCTTC.

The chain joins TRBV3-1 (or the pseudogene TRBV3-2) to TRBJ1-2, with D possibly TRBD1 on 6 matching bases. Trimming stripped 6 bases from V and 7 bases from J, with 12 bases between. Looked up from germline, CDR1 is LGHDT and CDR2 is YNNKEL (reference sequence). This CDR3 has 12 amino acids. The CDR3 loop reads CASRGAGIGYTF. Written as DNA, the CDR3 is TGTGCCAGCAGGGGGGCAGGGATTGGCTACACCTTC.

The chain is built from TRBV18 and TRBJ1-1; 7 nucleotides line up with TRBD1. Germline CDR1 reads KGHSH; CDR2 reads LQKENI. V shed 3 bases, J shed 1 base, and the junction held 8 bases outside the gene matches. This CDR3 comprises 16 residues. The CDR3 here is CASSPRQGTRNTEAFF. The CDR3 DNA reads as TGTGCCAGCTCACCGCGACAGGGAACCAGGAACACTGAAGCTTTCTTT.

The rearrangement uses TRBV13 and TRBJ2-5; 9 bases map to TRBD1. Germline CDR1 is PRHDT and CDR2 is FYEKMQ (reference sequence). V lost 0 bases and J lost 5; bases outside the gene matches: 10. The CDR3 is 17 residues long. CDR3 coding DNA: TGTGCCAGCAGCTTAGGATATAGGGACAGGGTTGCGGAGACCCAGTACTTC. It translates to CASSLGYRDRVAETQYF.

Written as DNA, the CDR3 is TGTGCCAGCAGCCCAGGGTTGGCCTTTAGCGGGTTGAGCTCCTACGAGCAGTACTTC. Translation gives CASSPGLAFSGLSSYEQYF. V gene TRBV11-2 combines with J gene TRBJ2-7; 7 bases agree with TRBD2. Germline lookup yields CDR1 SGHAT and CDR2 FQNNGV. There are 19 residues in the CDR3. The V and J ends lost 5 bases and 0 bases, in that order; junction bases with no gene match: 19.

The CDR3, as DNA: TGTGCCAGCAGTTTCTGGGCGGGAGGGCCTTTATCCTACGAGCAGTACTTC. Its translation is CASSFWAGGPLSYEQYF. This chain joins TRBV28 and TRBJ2-7, with 9 bases lining up with TRBD2. Trimming at V came to 3 bases and at J to 1 base, leaving 10 bases not matched to a gene. The V gene's germline CDR1 is MDHEN and CDR2 SYDVKM. This CDR3 has 17 amino acids.

The CDR3 protein is CASSQTTGWETQYF. For the CDR3, the DNA is TGTGCCAGCAGCCAGACGACAGGCTGGGAGACCCAGTACTTC. The chain is built from TRBV4-2 and TRBJ2-5; D possibly corresponds to TRBD1 (6 bases). The CDR3 runs 14 residues. Per the germline V gene, CDR1 is LGHNA and CDR2 is YNFKEQ. Trimming removed 3 bases at V and 5 bases at J, with 13 bases between.

V usage is TRBV19 and J usage is TRBJ1-2; the D is unclear. V gave up 5 bases and J gave up 3 bases, with 19 bases separating them. The CDR3 is 16 amino acids. The V gene's germline CDR1 is LNHDA and CDR2 SQIVND (reference sequence). The CDR3 sequence is CASSAPAARRDYGYTF. The CDR3 region has the DNA TGTGCCAGTAGTGCCCCGGCCGCCCGGCGGGACTATGGCTACACCTTC.

The chain has TRBV4-2 and TRBJ2-3, with D possibly matching TRBD2 (6 bases). CDR1 and CDR2 from the germline V gene are LGHNA and YNFKEQ. V lost 0 bases and J 0 bases, leaving 13 bases between the germline ends. This CDR3 contains 17 residues. CDR3 nucleotide sequence: TGTGCCAGCAGCCAAGAACCCTACGGGGGTAGCACAGATACGCAGTATTTT. Its translation is CASSQEPYGGSTDTQYF.

The table lists this clone with a count of one. This chain links TRBV3-1 (or the pseudogene TRBV3-2) with TRBJ1-1; no reliable D call. V lost 4 bases to trimming and J lost 4 bases, with 10 bases between them. Germline V gene data show CDR1 as LGHDT and CDR2 as YNNKEL (reference sequence). This CDR3 spans 13 amino acids. In DNA, the CDR3 is TGTGCCAGCAGCCCTTCGGGTCCCACTGAAGCTTTCTTT. Encoded protein: CASSPSGPTEAFF.